Presented here are 11 T cell receptor beta chains from one specimen sequenced in a study of early T cells in non-severe SARS-CoV-2 infection. TCRdb fed the 5' RACE reads into MiXCR, producing one record per CDR3 protein. The repertoire includes tens of thousands of distinct CDR3 sequences, about 4% of them detected once, and 10% to 13% sits in the top ten. The sample consisted of whole blood. These receptors all come from an adult who was a healthcare worker with PCR-confirmed SARS-CoV-2 infection or an uninfected control (not recorded which).

In its sample, this clonotype is medium-sized. The J gene is TRBJ2-1, the V gene TRBV4-1; no clear D gene. The length of the CDR3 is 14 residues. Trimming shortened V by 0 bases and J by 7 bases, and 10 bases separated the two germline ends. The V gene's germline CDR1 is MGHRA and CDR2 YSYEKL. The CDR3 DNA is TGCGCCAGCAGCCAAGATCTTGTAGCTAATGAGCAGTTCTTC. The encoded protein is CASSQDLVANEQFF.

This clonotype was seen many times. The chain joins TRBV7-3 to TRBJ2-1; 8 bases agree with TRBD2. CDR3 length: 16 amino acids. The J segment lost 3 bases and the V segment lost 5 bases, leaving 9 bases of the junction unmatched. From germline, CDR1 is SGHTA and CDR2 FQGTGA. The CDR3 sequence is CASSPGVAGGYNEQFF. The CDR3 region has the DNA TGTGCCAGCAGCCCGGGGGTCGCGGGAGGCTACAATGAGCAGTTCTTC.

This clonotype was counted ten times or more. This rearrangement joins TRBV7-6 to TRBJ2-1, with TRBD1 identical over 7 bases. Germline V gene data show CDR1 as SGHVS and CDR2 as FNYEAQ. Trimming took 5 bases from V and 5 from J; bases not matched to a gene: 9. The CDR3 runs to 15 residues. For the CDR3, the DNA is TGTGCCAGCAGCCTGGGGTGGACAGGTAACAATGAGCAGTTCTTC. The encoded protein is CASSLGWTGNNEQFF.

This clonotype was recorded many times. The V and J genes are TRBV20-1 and TRBJ1-6; 8 bases fit TRBD1. The V gene end was trimmed by 6 bases and the J gene end by 6 bases; junction bases not matched to a gene: 7. This CDR3 comprises 14 residues. Looked up from germline, CDR1 is DFQATT and CDR2 is SNEGSKA (reference sequence). The CDR3 protein is CSAPGQGANSPLHF. As DNA, the CDR3 is TGCAGTGCCCCCGGACAGGGAGCTAATTCACCCCTCCACTTT.

This clonotype came up many times. This rearrangement joins TRBV7-3 to TRBJ1-1; TRBD1 agrees at 12 bases. This CDR3 spans 16 amino acids. CDR1 SGHTA and CDR2 FQGTGA come from the germline V gene. The trim removed 2 bases at V and 4 bases at J, leaving 5 bases unmatched. This chain's CDR3 is CASSLGTGGAGTEAFF. CDR3 in DNA: TGTGCCAGCAGCTTAGGGACAGGGGGCGCGGGCACTGAAGCTTTCTTT.

This clonotype was seen at least ten times. The chain joins TRBV7-3 to TRBJ2-2, with 9 bases identical to TRBD1. J lost 7 bases, V lost 4 bases, and 4 bases had no gene match. Looked up from germline, CDR1 is SGHTA and CDR2 is FQGTGA. This CDR3 has 14 residues. Written as DNA, the CDR3 is TGTGCCAGCAGCTCACAGGGGGCCGGCGGGGAGCTGTTTTTT. As protein: CASSSQGAGGELFF. The whole variable domain, remainder taken from reference TRBV7-3 and TRBJ2-2, is GAGVSQTPSNKVTEKGKYVELRCDPISGHTALYWYRQSLGQGPEFLIYFQGTGAADDSGLPNDRFFAVRPEGSVSTLKIQRTERGDSAVYLCASSSQGAGGELFFGEGSRLTVL.

The table lists this clonotype with a few counts. The chain uses TRBV7-8 and TRBJ2-7; D remains ambiguous. CDR1 is SGHVS and CDR2 is FQNEAQ in the germline V gene. With 0 bases removed from V and 6 bases from J, the gap between germline ends came to 18 bases. The CDR3 has 16 amino acids. The CDR3 bases are TGTGCCAGCAGCTTAGCCCGGACCGGAGCAGGATTCGAGCAGTACTTC. This gives the protein CASSLARTGAGFEQYF.

This clonotype was seen many times. This rearrangement joins TRBV24-1 to TRBJ2-7, with 9 bases matching TRBD1. CDR1 and CDR2 (germline): KGHDR, SFDVKD. V was clipped by 3 bases and J by 3 bases; unmatched bases: 8. The CDR3 sequence is 16 residues long. Written as DNA, the CDR3 is TGTGCCACCAGTGATGTAACCCGGGACAGGGACTACGAGCAGTACTTC. Translated, it gives CATSDVTRDRDYEQYF.

J is TRBJ2-7 and V is TRBV7-6, with D uncertain. V dropped 6 bases and J dropped 1 base, with 7 bases sitting between them. The CDR3 covers 12 residues. Per germline, CDR1 SGHVS and CDR2 FNYEAQ. This CDR3 is CASSIFSYEQYF. The CDR3 DNA sequence: TGTGCCAGCAGTATCTTTTCCTACGAGCAGTACTTC.

This clonotype was seen at least ten times. This chain joins TRBV6-2 or TRBV6-3 and TRBJ1-2; D is uncertain. The germline CDR1 and CDR2 sequences are MNHEY and SVGEGT. Trimming pared 6 bases from V and 2 bases from J, leaving 16 bases between. The CDR3 spans 15 residues. The CDR3 sequence is CASSRTNSRNYGYTF. CDR3 DNA sequence: TGTGCCAGCAGCCGGACCAACTCGAGGAACTATGGCTACACCTTC.

There are many counts of this clonotype. The V gene is TRBV20-1, the J gene TRBJ2-1; 11 bases fit TRBD1. The CDR3 is 14 amino acids. The germline gives CDR1 DFQATT, CDR2 SNEGSKA (reference sequence). V dropped 2 bases and J dropped 8; count of bases not matched to a gene: 5. CDR3 DNA: TGCAGTGCTAGACATGGACAGGGGGCGGATGAGCAGTTCTTC. It specifies CSARHGQGADEQFF.